This T cell receptor beta chain was obtained from a study of OX40 agonist ivuxolimab in advanced cancers. Some clones are missing from TCRdb's copy, which holds only in-frame ones; the method was immunoSEQ multiplex PCR. The sample lists approximately 86,000 clones, 86% occurring once. Unmatched junction bases numbered 5, after V lost 8 bases and J lost 5 bases. Germline CDR1 and CDR2: LNHDA and SQIVND (reference sequence). The CDR3 has 14 residues. The receptor's source is an adult with an advanced solid tumor such as melanoma, head and neck, liver or kidney cancer. V is TRBV19 and J is TRBJ1-4; 10 bases map to TRBD1. Material: CD4+ or CD8+ T cells sorted from blood, obtained in a trial of the OX40 agonist ivuxolimab. The chain's CDR3 is CASAGTGANEKLFF. CDR3 DNA: TGTGCCAGTGCTGGGACAGGGGCCAATGAAAAACTGTTTTTT. Using reference TRBV19 and TRBJ1-4 for the parts outside the CDR3, the full variable domain is DGGITQSPKYLFRKEGQNVTLSCEQNLNHDAMYWYRQDPGQGLRLIYYSQIVNDFQKGDIAEGYSVSREKKESFPLTVTSAQKNPTAFYLCASAGTGANEKLFFGSGTQLSVL.